Below are 21 T cell receptor beta chains sequenced from a single sample in a study of T cell repertoires in cytomegalovirus infection. TCRdb independently ran MiXCR on the reads; one entry per CDR3 protein. The sample shows a few hundred thousand distinct CDR3 sequences, 9.1% of them seen only once. Sequenced input: PBMCs. These receptors all come from a human donor in good health (CMV status not recorded). Some clones in this sample may be carry-over from other donors' samples.

This clonotype was counted at least ten times. V is TRBV7-2 and J is TRBJ2-2; D might be TRBD1 or TRBD2, each matching 5 bases. The V gene lost 1 base and the J gene lost 0 bases, with 12 bases spanning the gap. The CDR3 spans 17 residues. CDR1 and CDR2 (germline): SGHTA, FQGNSA. CDR3 in amino acids: CASSLEPGTPNTGELFF. CDR3 DNA: TGTGCCAGCAGCTTAGAACCAGGGACCCCGAACACCGGGGAGCTGTTTTTT.

In this sample, this clonotype turned up many times. The V gene is TRBV7-2, the J gene TRBJ2-6; a possible D gene is TRBD2 (6 bases). The V and J ends lost 5 bases and 0 bases respectively, with 14 bases between them. This CDR3 has 17 residues. The germline gives CDR1 SGHTA, CDR2 FQGNSA. In DNA form, the CDR3 reads TGTGCCAGCAGCCCCTTGGCGGGAACCTCTGGGGCCAACGTCCTGACTTTC. Amino acid sequence: CASSPLAGTSGANVLTF.

Ten or more counts support this clonotype. CDR3 region: CASERDSWEGNTEAFF. CDR3 bases: TGTGCCAGCGAGAGGGACAGCTGGGAGGGGAACACTGAAGCTTTCTTT. The rearrangement uses TRBV11-3 and TRBJ1-1, with 7 nucleotides matching TRBD1. Germline V gene lookup returns CDR1 SGHNT and CDR2 YENEEA. The CDR3 contains 16 residues. J lost 1 base, V lost 8 bases, and 13 bases had no gene match.

This clonotype was seen ten or more times. The chain is built from TRBV7-2 and TRBJ2-2; weak D call: TRBD1 (6 bases). CDR1 and CDR2 (germline): SGHTA, FQGNSA. This CDR3 region has 16 residues. V was shortened by 0 bases and J by 1 base, with 9 bases between the two germline ends. DNA for the CDR3: TGTGCCAGCAGCTTAGCCCGGACAGTGAACACCGGGGAGCTGTTTTTT. Protein: CASSLARTVNTGELFF.

This clonotype has ten or more counts. The J gene is TRBJ2-1, the V gene TRBV7-2; D is undetermined. V shed 0 bases and J shed 12 bases, with 12 bases lying between them. The CDR3 extends over 13 amino acids. Germline loops: CDR1 SGHTA, CDR2 FQGNSA. The CDR3 region is CASSLARSDAQFF. Written as DNA, the CDR3 is TGTGCCAGCAGCTTAGCGCGGAGCGATGCGCAGTTCTTC.

This clonotype was seen a handful of times. The chain carries TRBV6-2 or TRBV6-3 and TRBJ2-7, with a possible D match to TRBD2 (5 bases). The germline V and J ends were trimmed by 0 bases and 5 bases, with 14 bases remaining between them. The CDR3 spans 15 residues. The germline CDR1 and CDR2 sequences are MNHEY and SVGEGT. CDR3 bases: TGTGCCAGCAGTTACTCTGAGGGAGTTGGCAACGAGCAGTACTTC. Residues: CASSYSEGVGNEQYF.

The V gene is TRBV7-8, the J gene TRBJ1-1; D is unclear. CDR3 length: 15 residues. Per the germline V gene, CDR1 is SGHVS and CDR2 is FQNEAQ. Trimming took off 5 bases at V and 4 bases at J, with 17 bases between the two ends. CDR3 nucleotide sequence: TGTGCCAGCAGCGTTCGTACCCTTTATGGCACTGAAGCTTTCTTT. Amino acids: CASSVRTLYGTEAFF.

At least ten counts were recorded for this clonotype. This chain connects TRBV7-2 to TRBJ2-7; D might be TRBD2 (5 bases). Germline V gene sequence: CDR1 SGHTA, CDR2 FQGNSA. This CDR3 spans 16 amino acids. Trimming cost V 1 base and J 2 bases, with 15 bases left between them. CDR3 coding DNA: TGTGCCAGCAGCTTAGTGGGTAGCGTCCCCGCCTACGAGCAGTACTTC. Encoded protein: CASSLVGSVPAYEQYF.

This clonotype came up many times. The chain is built from TRBV5-1 and TRBJ2-7; a weak D match, TRBD2 (6 bases). The germline V gene encodes CDR1 SGHRS and CDR2 YFSETQ. Trimming removed 4 bases from V and 6 bases from J, with 17 bases in between. The CDR3 totals 14 residues. The CDR3 reads CASSPGLVGGEQYF. The CDR3 coding sequence is TGCGCCAGCAGCCCCGGTTTAGTCGGGGGCGAGCAGTACTTC.

This clonotype was seen at least ten times. J is TRBJ2-5 and V is TRBV5-1; possible D gene TRBD2, 6 bases. V lost 5 bases, J lost 5 bases, and 13 bases lay in between. CDR3 length: 13 residues. Germline CDR1 SGHRS, CDR2 YFSETQ. The CDR3 nucleotides are TGCGCCAGCAGTTTACGGGAGACGGAGACCCAGTACTTC. It encodes CASSLRETETQYF.

CDR3 in amino acids: CASSFGLAGGELFF. Here the CDR3 DNA reads TGTGCCAGCAGCTTCGGACTAGCCGGAGGGGAGCTGTTTTTT. The rearrangement links TRBV5-5 to TRBJ2-2; 8 nucleotides agree with TRBD2. The CDR3 is 14 residues long. Looked up from germline, CDR1 is SGHKS and CDR2 is YYEKEE (reference sequence). The V and J ends lost 2 bases and 8 bases, in that order; junction bases with no gene match: 5.

The chain combines TRBV5-6 with TRBJ1-1; D unclear. In germline, CDR1 is SGHDT, CDR2 YYEEEE. CDR3 length: 13 amino acids. Between the trimmed V and J ends, which lost 4 bases and 0 bases, there was a span of 7 bases. This CDR3 is CASSLLMNTEAFF. DNA of the CDR3: TGTGCCAGCAGCCTCCTAATGAACACTGAAGCTTTCTTT.

Ten or more counts support this clonotype. The V and J genes are TRBV6-2 or TRBV6-3 and TRBJ2-3; TRBD1 matches 9 bases. With 2 bases clipped from V and 2 bases from J, the junction kept 8 bases outside the gene matches. Germline V gives CDR1 MNHEY, CDR2 SVGEGT. The length of the CDR3 is 17 residues. The CDR3 loop is CASSYHSGTGHTDTQYF. The CDR3 DNA reads as TGTGCCAGCAGTTACCATTCCGGGACAGGGCACACAGATACGCAGTATTTT.

This clonotype was picked up many times. The chain couples TRBV6-2 or TRBV6-3 to TRBJ2-7; D gene ambiguous. The CDR3 extends over 12 amino acids. Per germline, CDR1 MNHEY and CDR2 SVGEGT. V was trimmed by 6 bases and J by 6 bases, leaving 12 bases between them. DNA for the CDR3: TGTGCCAGCAGAAAGGGCTGGGGCGAGCAGTACTTC. Translated, it gives CASRKGWGEQYF.

This clonotype was observed many times. The CDR3 sequence: CASSRTRNQPQHF. The DNA of the CDR3 is TGTGCCAGCAGCCGGACGCGCAATCAGCCCCAGCATTTT. The chain carries TRBV7-2 and TRBJ1-5; no clear D gene. The germline CDR1 and CDR2 sequences are SGHTA and FQGNSA. CDR3 length: 13 residues. The V end lost 5 bases, the J end lost 2 bases, and 7 bases lay between the germline ends.

V is TRBV5-3 and J is TRBJ1-1; a weak D match, TRBD1 (6 bases). TRBV5-3 is an ORF for which the function is uncertain. This CDR3 has 14 residues. V lost 4 bases, J lost 8 bases, and 18 bases lay in between. The CDR3 DNA sequence: TGTGCCAGAAGCAAATTCGGACAGACTAAAGAAGCTTTCTTT. It is translated as CARSKFGQTKEAFF.

This clonotype was detected many times. The J gene is TRBJ2-2, the V gene TRBV5-4; a weak D match, TRBD1 (5 bases). V lost 4 bases and J lost 7, with 11 bases in between. The CDR3 extends over 13 amino acids. CDR1 SGHNT and CDR2 YYREEE come from the germline V gene (reference sequence). The CDR3 DNA is TGTGCCAGCAGCCTCCAGGGTGGCGGGGAGCTGTTTTTT. Translating gives CASSLQGGGELFF.

This clonotype was counted a few times. V is TRBV19 and J is TRBJ2-2; D gene unclear. CDR1 LNHDA and CDR2 SQIVND come from the germline V gene (reference sequence). The V gene lost 6 bases and the J gene lost 1 base, with 12 bases spanning the gap. The CDR3 contains 15 residues. The CDR3 sequence is CASRWRQMNTGELFF. DNA of the CDR3: TGTGCCAGTAGATGGCGTCAGATGAACACCGGGGAGCTGTTTTTT.

This clonotype was recorded many times. The J gene is TRBJ1-6, the V gene TRBV7-2; 9 positions agree with TRBD1. J gave up 10 bases and V 1 base, and 8 bases lay outside the gene matches. The CDR3 sequence is 16 residues long. Germline values: CDR1 SGHTA, CDR2 FQGNSA. CDR3 bases: TGTGCCAGCAGCTTAGGCCTGACAGGGGGTGCCTCACCCCTCCACTTT. This codes for CASSLGLTGGASPLHF. The full variable domain, completed using reference TRBV7-2 and TRBJ1-6, is GAGVSQSPSNKVTEKGKDVELRCDPISGHTALYWYRQSLGQGLEFLIYFQGNSAPDKSGLPSDRFSAERTGGSVSTLTIQRTQQEDSAVYLCASSLGLTGGASPLHFGNGTRLTVT.

Many counts were recorded for this clonotype. This rearrangement joins TRBV28 to TRBJ1-2, with TRBD1 identical over 12 bases. Germline-derived CDR1 and CDR2 are MDHEN and SYDVKM. V was clipped by 5 bases and J by 8 bases; unmatched bases: 9. The CDR3 covers 15 residues. Here the CDR3 reads CASSPGTGGVRGYTF. CDR3 bases: TGTGCCAGCAGTCCCGGGACAGGGGGCGTGAGGGGCTACACCTTC.

There are many counts of this clonotype. The V call is TRBV7-6, the J call TRBJ2-6; D gene ambiguous. Trimming stripped 5 bases from V and 0 bases from J, with 17 bases between. The V gene's germline CDR1 is SGHVS and CDR2 FNYEAQ. The CDR3 has 18 amino acids. The DNA of the CDR3 is TGTGCCAGCAGCCCCGCTACCGTGGCTCGCTCTGGGGCCAACGTCCTGACTTTC. It translates to CASSPATVARSGANVLTF.